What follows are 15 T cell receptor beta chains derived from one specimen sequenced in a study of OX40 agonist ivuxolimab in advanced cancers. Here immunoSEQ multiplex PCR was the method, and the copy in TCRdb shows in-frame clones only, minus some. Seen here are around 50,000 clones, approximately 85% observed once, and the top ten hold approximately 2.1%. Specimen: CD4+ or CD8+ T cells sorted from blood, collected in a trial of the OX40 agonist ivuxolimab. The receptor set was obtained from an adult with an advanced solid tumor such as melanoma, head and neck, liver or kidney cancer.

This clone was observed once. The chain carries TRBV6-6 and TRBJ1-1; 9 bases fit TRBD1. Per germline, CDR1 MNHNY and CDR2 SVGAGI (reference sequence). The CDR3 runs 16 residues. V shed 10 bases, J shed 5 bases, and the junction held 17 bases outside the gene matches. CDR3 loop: CATNHPPGQGGTEAFF. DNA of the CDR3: TGTGCCACAAACCACCCTCCGGGACAGGGAGGTACTGAAGCTTTCTTT.

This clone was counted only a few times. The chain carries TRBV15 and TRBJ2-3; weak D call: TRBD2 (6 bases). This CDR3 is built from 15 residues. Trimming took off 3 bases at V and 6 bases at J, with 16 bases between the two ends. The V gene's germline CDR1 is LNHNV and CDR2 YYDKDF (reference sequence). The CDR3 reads CATSSLRGGWDTQYF. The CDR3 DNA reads TGTGCCACCAGCAGTCTCCGTGGGGGGTGGGATACGCAGTATTTT.

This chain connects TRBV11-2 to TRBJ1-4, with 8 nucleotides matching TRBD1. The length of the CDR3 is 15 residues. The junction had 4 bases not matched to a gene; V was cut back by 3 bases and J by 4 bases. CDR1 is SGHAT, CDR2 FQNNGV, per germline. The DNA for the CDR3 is TGTGCCAGCAGCTTTGGGACAGGCCATAATGAAAAACTGTTTTTT. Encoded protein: CASSFGTGHNEKLFF.

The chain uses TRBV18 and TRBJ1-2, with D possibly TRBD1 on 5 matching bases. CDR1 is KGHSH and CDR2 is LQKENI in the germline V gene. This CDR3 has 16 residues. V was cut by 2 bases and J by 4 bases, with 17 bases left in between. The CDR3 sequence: CASSPESLQVSYGYTF. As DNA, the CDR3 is TGTGCCAGCTCACCAGAGAGCCTACAGGTCTCCTATGGCTACACCTTC.

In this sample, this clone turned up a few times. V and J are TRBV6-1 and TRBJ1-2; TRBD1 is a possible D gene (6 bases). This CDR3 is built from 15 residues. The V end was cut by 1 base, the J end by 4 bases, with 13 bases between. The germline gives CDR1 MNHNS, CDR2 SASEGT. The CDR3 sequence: CASSEGAGAFYGYTF. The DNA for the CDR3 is TGTGCCAGCAGTGAAGGGGCAGGGGCTTTCTATGGCTACACCTTC.

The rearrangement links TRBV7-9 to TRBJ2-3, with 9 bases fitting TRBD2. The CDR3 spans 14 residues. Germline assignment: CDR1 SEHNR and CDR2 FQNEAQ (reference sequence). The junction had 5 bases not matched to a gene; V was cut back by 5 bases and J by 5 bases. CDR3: CASSLGLAVDTQYF. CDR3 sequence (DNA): TGTGCCAGCAGCCTGGGACTAGCAGTAGATACGCAGTATTTT. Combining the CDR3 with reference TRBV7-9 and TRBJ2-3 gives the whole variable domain DTGVSQNPRHKITKRGQNVTFRCDPISEHNRLYWYRQTLGQGPEFLTYFQNEAQLEKSRLLSDRFSAERPKGSFSTLEIQRTEQGDSAMYLCASSLGLAVDTQYFGPGTRLTVL.

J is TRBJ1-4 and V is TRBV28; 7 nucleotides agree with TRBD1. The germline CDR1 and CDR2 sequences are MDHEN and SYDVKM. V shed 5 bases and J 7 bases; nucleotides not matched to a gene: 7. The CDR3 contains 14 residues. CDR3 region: CASSPTGRAEKLFF. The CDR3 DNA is TGTGCCAGCAGTCCGACAGGGAGGGCTGAAAAACTGTTTTTT.

The CDR3 region has the DNA TGTGCCAGCAGCCGTGGACTAGCGGGGGGCCAAGAGACCCAGTACTTC. Translating it yields CASSRGLAGGQETQYF. V gene TRBV7-9 combines with J gene TRBJ2-5; 14 nucleotides line up with TRBD2. Germline V gene sequence: CDR1 SEHNR, CDR2 FQNEAQ (reference sequence). The CDR3 consists of 16 residues. The V and J ends lost 5 bases and 1 base, in that order; junction bases with no gene match: 3. The full variable domain, with the rest looked up from reference TRBV7-9 and TRBJ2-5, is DTGVSQNPRHKITKRGQNVTFRCDPISEHNRLYWYRQTLGQGPEFLTYFQNEAQLEKSRLLSDRFSAERPKGSFSTLEIQRTEQGDSAMYLCASSRGLAGGQETQYFGPGTRLLVL.

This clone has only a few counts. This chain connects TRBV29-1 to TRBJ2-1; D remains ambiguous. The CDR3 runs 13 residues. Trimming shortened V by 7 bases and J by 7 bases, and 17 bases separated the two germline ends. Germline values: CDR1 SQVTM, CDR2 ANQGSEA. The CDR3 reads CSAEARRWNEQFF. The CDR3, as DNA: TGCAGCGCCGAGGCGCGGCGGTGGAATGAGCAGTTCTTC.

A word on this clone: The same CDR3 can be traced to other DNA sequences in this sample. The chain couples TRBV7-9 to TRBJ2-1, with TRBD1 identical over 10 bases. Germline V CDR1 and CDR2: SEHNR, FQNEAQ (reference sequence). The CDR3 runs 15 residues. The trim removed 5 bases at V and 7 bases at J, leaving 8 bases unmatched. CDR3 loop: CASSRGQGDVNEQFF. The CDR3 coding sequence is TGTGCCAGCAGCCGTGGACAGGGGGATGTTAATGAGCAGTTCTTC. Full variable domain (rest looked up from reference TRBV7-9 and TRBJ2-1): DTGVSQNPRHKITKRGQNVTFRCDPISEHNRLYWYRQTLGQGPEFLTYFQNEAQLEKSRLLSDRFSAERPKGSFSTLEIQRTEQGDSAMYLCASSRGQGDVNEQFFGPGTRLTVL.

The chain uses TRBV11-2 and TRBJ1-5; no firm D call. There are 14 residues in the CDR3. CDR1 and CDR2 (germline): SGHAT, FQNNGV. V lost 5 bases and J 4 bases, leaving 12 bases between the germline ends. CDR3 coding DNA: TGTGCCAGCAGCCCTCCGGGGAAAAATCAGCCCCAGCATTTT. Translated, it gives CASSPPGKNQPQHF.

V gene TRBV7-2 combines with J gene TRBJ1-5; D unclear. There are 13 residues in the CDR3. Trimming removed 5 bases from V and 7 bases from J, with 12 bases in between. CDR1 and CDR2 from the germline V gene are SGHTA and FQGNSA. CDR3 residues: CASSLDPGQPQHF. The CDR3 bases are TGTGCCAGCAGCCTTGACCCGGGCCAGCCCCAGCATTTT.

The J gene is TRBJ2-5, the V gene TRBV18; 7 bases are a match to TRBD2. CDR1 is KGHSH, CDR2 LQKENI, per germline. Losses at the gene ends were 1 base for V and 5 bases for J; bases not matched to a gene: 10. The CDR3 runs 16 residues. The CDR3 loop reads CASSPLARGEDETQYF. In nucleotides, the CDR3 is TGTGCCAGCTCACCACTGGCCCGGGGGGAGGATGAGACCCAGTACTTC.

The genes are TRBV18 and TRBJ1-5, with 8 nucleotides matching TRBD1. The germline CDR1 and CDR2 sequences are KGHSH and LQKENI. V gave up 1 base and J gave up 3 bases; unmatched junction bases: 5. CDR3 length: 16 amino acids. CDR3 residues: CASSPLRTGLNQPQHF. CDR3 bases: TGTGCCAGCTCACCACTAAGGACAGGGCTCAATCAGCCCCAGCATTTT.

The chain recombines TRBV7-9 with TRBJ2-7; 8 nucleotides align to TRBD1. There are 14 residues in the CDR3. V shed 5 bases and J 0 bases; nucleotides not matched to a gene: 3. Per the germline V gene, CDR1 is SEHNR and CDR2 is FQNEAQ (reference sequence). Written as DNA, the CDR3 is TGTGCCAGCAGCGTGGGACAGGACTCCTACGAGCAGTACTTC. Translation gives CASSVGQDSYEQYF.